This T cell receptor beta chain was found in a study of T cell repertoires in aging, cancer and after chemotherapy. V lost 0 bases to trimming and J lost 2 bases, with 1 base between them. The CDR3 is 12 residues long. Per germline, CDR1 LNHDA and CDR2 SQIVND (reference sequence). A mixed TRB-A/B primer pool amplified rearranged TRB by multiplex touch-down PCR. One entry per CDR3 protein results from TCRdb running MiXCR on the multiplex PCR reads. The sample holds about 13,000 distinct CDR3 sequences, less than 40% seen once. The template was genomic DNA from peripheral blood, not RNA. This clonotype was recorded a few times.

The receptor's source is a human donor in good health. The donor label of this sample is uncertain. Sequencing was done on a sample of blood. The chain joins TRBV19 to TRBJ2-5; D is unclear. The CDR3 DNA reads as TGTGCCAGTAGTATAGATCAAGAGACCCAGTACTTC. The encoded protein is CASSIDQETQYF.